This T cell receptor beta chain is drawn from a study of T cell responses to AZD1222 COVID-19 vaccine (dated by TCRdb to the early 2020s). About the study as a whole: TCR sequencing was performed for more than 230 trial participants, of whom around 200 were given two doses of AZD1222 and some 26 were given two doses of MenACWY control vaccine. Trial participants were enrolled by age into subgroups of 18-55, 56-69 and 70-plus years, and roughly 150, 30 and 60 TCR-sequenced participants, respectively, were included in these subgroups. What the work shows at the level of the full study, not this receptor alone: Conclusions about previously exposed vaccinees were limited because only 6 or 7 AZD1222 recipients were SARS-CoV-2 seropositive at baseline. In the small 56-69-year group, the increase in depth fell short of significance, most likely because of low power. Spike-specific TCR breadth and depth rose significantly after two AZD1222 doses compared with day 0 and with MenACWY recipients. Nearly half of unique spike-specific TCRs reportedly recognized epitopes outside regions mutated in the B.1.351 and B.1.1.7 variants. Participants were mostly white British and included more females than males, and it was suggested by the authors that clonal diversity may have been underestimated. Vaccine-associated CD4 TCRs spanned the whole spike protein, with dominant responses in regions 160-218 and 743-854. Because no samples from the day 14 peak response were available, repertoires could be characterized only after the peak T cell response.

The CDR3 regions of human TCRbeta chains were analyzed by immunosequencing. Regarding the original processing steps: Repertoire TCRs were checked for matches against a reference library of SARS-CoV-2-specific TCRs that had been generated using the MIRA antigen-specificity platform. Breadth was defined as the fraction of unique TCRs that were SARS-CoV-2-associated, and depth was defined as the fraction of total T cells that were SARS-CoV-2-associated. Each spike-specific TCR was assigned to its reactive spike region and to a CD4 or CD8 class using the MIRA data. Log10-transformed breadth and depth values were compared by one-way ANOVA with Sidak's multiple comparisons tests. TCRdb obtained this table from immuneACCESS and retained in-frame rearrangements with V and J assigned. These tables miss some clones; where compared with another copy, unresolved V genes account for less than half of the shortfall, and the remainder is unexplained. V, J and clone size derive from that table, while D and trimming were established from the DNA sequence. The sample has approximately 28,000 clones on record, about 90% of them singletons. The top ten constitute roughly 8.4% of the sample.

Turning to this clone: Its binding antigen is unknown. No base quality values were provided; no much bigger clone lies one nucleotide off.

The sample's time point, from its label and the paper: about 28 days (+/-7) after the second vaccine dose. AZD1222 recipients given second doses at about 4 weeks or at about 12 weeks were pooled, since spike-specific TCR depth and breadth were not found to differ between the two schedules. Samples from vaccinated people were obtained from the UK trials COV001 and COV002, which included a single-blind randomized controlled phase 2/3 trial of AZD1222 (ChAdOx1 nCoV-19) in healthy adults. Trial participant PBMC samples were collected at day 0 and day 28 after the second dose for TCRbeta chain sequencing. Sequencing used peripheral blood, obtained 28 days after the second AZD1222 dose. The receptor was derived from an adult who received the AZD1222 COVID-19 vaccine.

The CDR3 here reads CASSDGQGARTNTEAFF. The nucleotide sequence is given as TGTGCCAGCAGTGACGGACAGGGGGCTCGGACGAACACTGAAGCTTTCTTT. The sequence links TRBV6-1 to TRBJ1-1, and TRBD1 matches 11 of the central bases. The germline V gene sets CDR1 to MNHNS and CDR2 to SASEGT. Trimming accounts for 3 bases at V and 1 base at J, while the number of junction bases matched to no gene is 7. From cysteine to phenylalanine, the CDR3 is 17 amino acids long. Of all the DNA, just the CDR3 is kept, 51 bases in frame from base 1.